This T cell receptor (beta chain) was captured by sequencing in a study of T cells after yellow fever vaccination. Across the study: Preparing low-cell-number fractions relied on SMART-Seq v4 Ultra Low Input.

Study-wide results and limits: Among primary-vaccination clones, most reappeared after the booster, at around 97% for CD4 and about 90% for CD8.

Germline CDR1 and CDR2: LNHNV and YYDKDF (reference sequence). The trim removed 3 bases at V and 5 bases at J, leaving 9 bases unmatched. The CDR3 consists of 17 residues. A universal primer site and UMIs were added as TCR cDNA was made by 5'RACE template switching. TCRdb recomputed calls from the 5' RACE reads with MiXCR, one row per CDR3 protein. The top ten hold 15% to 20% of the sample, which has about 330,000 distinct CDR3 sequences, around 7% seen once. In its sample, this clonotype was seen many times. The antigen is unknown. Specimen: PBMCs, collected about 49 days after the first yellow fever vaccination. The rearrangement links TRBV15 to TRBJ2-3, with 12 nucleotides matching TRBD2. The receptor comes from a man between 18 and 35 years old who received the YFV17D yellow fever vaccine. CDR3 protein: CATSRIPSGGERDTQYF. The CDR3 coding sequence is TGTGCCACCAGCAGGATACCTAGCGGGGGGGAGCGAGATACGCAGTATTTT.